These 8 T cell receptor beta chains share one sample of origin, sequenced in a study of CD8+CD57+ T cells in acquired aplastic anemia. Patients chosen for sequencing had shown CD8+CD57+ cell expansion by flow cytometry. TCR beta VDJ and CDR3 profiles were obtained from a genomic DNA template. MiXCR, applied by TCRdb to the reads, yields one record per CDR3 protein. The sample yields 150,000 to 200,000 distinct CDR3 sequences, more than 45% seen once. Sample: sorted CD4+, CD8+, or CD8+CD57+ T cells (not recorded which) from PBMCs. These receptors originate from a human donor with aplastic anemia.

This clonotype appeared many times. The chain has TRBV19 and TRBJ1-2; D uncertain. The ends were cut back, 3 bases at V and 6 bases at J, with 14 bases in the middle. The CDR3 is 14 amino acids. Germline-derived CDR1 and CDR2 are LNHDA and SQIVND (reference sequence). The CDR3 nucleotides are TGTGCCAGTAGTATTAGAACCTCTATGGATGGCTACACCTTC. This sequence encodes CASSIRTSMDGYTF.

This clonotype was detected ten times or more. The V call is TRBV6-1, the J call TRBJ2-1, with 12 bases that match TRBD1. The V gene's germline CDR1 is MNHNS and CDR2 SASEGT. The V segment lost 6 bases and the J segment 6 bases; nucleotides outside the gene matches: 3. CDR3 length equals 14 residues. The CDR3 reads CASSGTGGFNEQFF. CDR3 sequence (DNA): TGTGCCAGCAGCGGGACAGGGGGCTTCAATGAGCAGTTCTTC.

The chain is built from TRBV7-8 and TRBJ1-6; no firm D call. Between the trimmed V and J ends, which lost 5 bases and 8 bases, there was a span of 10 bases. The CDR3 spans 13 residues. Germline CDR1 is SGHVS and CDR2 is FQNEAQ. The CDR3 DNA sequence: TGTGCCAGCAGCCTACGGGAGGATTCACCCCTCCACTTT. Its translation: CASSLREDSPLHF.

At least ten counts were recorded for this clonotype. The CDR3 DNA reads as TGTGCCAGCAGTCCAGGACAGGGGTCGACTTGGCAGTACGTC. It codes for CASSPGQGSTWQYV. The chain is built from TRBV12-3 or TRBV12-4 and TRBJ2-7; TRBD1 aligns across 9 bases. CDR3 length equals 14 residues. The V and J ends lost 5 bases and 9 bases, in that order; junction bases with no gene match: 11.

This clonotype has ten or more counts. The chain combines TRBV7-2 with TRBJ1-2, with 7 bases identical to TRBD1. Germline lookup yields CDR1 SGHTA and CDR2 FQGNSA. Trimming removed 7 bases from V and 7 bases from J; junction bases left unmatched: 6. This CDR3 has 12 residues. The CDR3, as DNA: TGTGCCAGCACCTTCGAGGGGGCTGGCTACACCTTC. Protein product: CASTFEGAGYTF.

The chain links TRBV11-1 to TRBJ2-5, with D possibly matching TRBD2 (7 bases). CDR1 is SGHAT and CDR2 is FQDESV in the germline V gene (reference sequence). CDR3 length: 15 amino acids. V gave up 6 bases and J gave up 1 base, with 15 bases separating them. The chain's CDR3 is CASSYVGGPQETQYF. The CDR3 bases are TGTGCCAGCAGTTACGTCGGGGGGCCCCAAGAGACCCAGTACTTC.

The rearrangement links TRBV27 to TRBJ2-2, with D perhaps TRBD1 or TRBD2 (5 bases each). Trimming cost V 6 bases and J 2 bases, with 13 bases left between them. Germline V gene lookup returns CDR1 MNHEY and CDR2 SMNVEV (reference sequence). The CDR3 has 15 residues. CDR3 sequence reads: CASRQRGANTGELFF. The CDR3 DNA is TGTGCCAGCAGACAACGGGGCGCCAACACCGGGGAGCTGTTTTTT.

The table lists this clonotype with many counts. The CDR3 DNA follows: TGTGCCAGCAGCTTGCGCCGGGACATCACAGATACGCAGTATTTT. Translated, it gives CASSLRRDITDTQYF. The chain recombines TRBV5-6 with TRBJ2-3; tentative D call: TRBD1 (6 bases). Trimming took 1 base from V and 2 from J, leaving 11 bases between them. There are 15 residues in the CDR3. Germline CDR1 and CDR2: SGHDT and YYEEEE.